This T cell receptor (beta chain) comes out of a study of CD8+ T cells in alopecia areata. Of note for this clone: Its antigen is undetermined.

Study results and limitations: TCRs were shared less clearly across patients than in mice, possibly for HLA-related reasons.

The CDR3 is made up of 14 amino acids. CDR1 is SQVTM, CDR2 ANQGSEA, per germline. V shed 4 bases, J shed 4 bases, and the junction held 4 bases outside the gene matches. RNA was isolated and reverse transcribed to cDNA, the sequencing template. Measured with immunoSEQ multiplex PCR; TCRdb has only the in-frame clones, and not every one. This sample yields roughly 150,000 clones, of which about 60% are seen a single time; 4% to 5.5% belongs to the top ten. The chain carries TRBV29-1 and TRBJ2-2, with 9 bases aligning to TRBD2. This TCR was sampled from a human donor in good health. Material: CD4+ T cells sorted from blood. The CDR3 is CSVGLAVSTGELFF. As DNA, the CDR3 is TGCAGCGTTGGACTAGCGGTTAGCACCGGGGAGCTGTTTTTT.